The 3 T cell receptor beta chains presented below share a single source sample, sequenced in a study of beta chain features in type 1 diabetes. The investigators reverse transcribed all of the isolated RNA, so they sequenced expressed TCRB transcripts. The method was immunoSEQ multiplex PCR; TCRdb's version includes in-frame clones alone and lacks a portion of them. This sample has under 400,000 clones; about 18% occur once, and the top ten carry around 0.045%. Sequences were obtained from naive CD4+ T cells from blood. These receptors originate from a woman younger than 30 in good health.

This clone has just a few counts. The V call is TRBV6-5, the J call TRBJ2-7, with D possibly matching TRBD1 (7 bases). Germline V lookup: CDR1 MNHEY, CDR2 SVGAGI. The V and J ends lost 4 bases and 0 bases respectively, with 13 bases between them. The CDR3 runs to 15 residues. CDR3 residues: CASSSGRDSSYEQYF. The CDR3 bases are TGTGCCAGCAGTTCTGGGCGGGACAGCTCCTACGAGCAGTACTTC.

This clone was seen a few times. DNA of the CDR3: TGTGCCAGCGCGTTTCAGGGATGGAACACCATATATTTT. Its protein is CASAFQGWNTIYF. This sequence joins TRBV7-2 and TRBJ1-3; TRBD1 is a possible D gene (5 bases). Germline-derived CDR1 and CDR2 are SGHTA and FQGNSA. The ends were cut back, 8 bases at V and 7 bases at J, with 15 bases in the middle. CDR3 length equals 13 residues. Looking up the rest from reference TRBV7-2 and TRBJ1-3 gives the full variable domain: GAGVSQSPSNKVTEKGKDVELRCDPISGHTALYWYRQSLGQGLEFLIYFQGNSAPDKSGLPSDRFSAERTGGSVSTLTIQRTQQEDSAVYLCASAFQGWNTIYFGEGSWLTVV.

The chain links TRBV5-4 to TRBJ2-1; D may be TRBD1 (6 bases). The CDR3 length is 17 residues. The germline gives CDR1 SGHNT, CDR2 YYREEE (reference sequence). V lost 4 bases and J 0 bases, leaving 17 bases between the germline ends. This CDR3 reads CASSLTLGTSSYNEQFF. The CDR3 DNA reads TGTGCCAGCAGCCTTACTCTAGGGACAAGCTCCTACAATGAGCAGTTCTTC.